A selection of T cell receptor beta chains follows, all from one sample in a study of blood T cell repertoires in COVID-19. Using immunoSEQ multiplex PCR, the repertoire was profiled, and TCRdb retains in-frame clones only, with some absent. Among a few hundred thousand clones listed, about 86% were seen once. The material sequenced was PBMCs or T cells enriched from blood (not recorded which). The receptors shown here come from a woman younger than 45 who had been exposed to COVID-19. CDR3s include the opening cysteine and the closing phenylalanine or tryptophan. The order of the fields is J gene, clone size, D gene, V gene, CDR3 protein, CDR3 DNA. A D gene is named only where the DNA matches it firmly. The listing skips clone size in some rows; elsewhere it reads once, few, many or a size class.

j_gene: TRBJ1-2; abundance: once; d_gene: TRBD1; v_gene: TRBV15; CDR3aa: CATSRAGTGRYGYTF; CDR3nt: TGTGCCACCAGCAGAGCAGGGACAGGGCGCTATGGCTACACCTTC
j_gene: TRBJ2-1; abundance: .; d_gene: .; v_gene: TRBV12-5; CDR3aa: CASGLPRTADFYNEQFF; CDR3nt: TGTGCTAGTGGCCTTCCTCGGACAGCAGACTTCTACAATGAGCAGTTCTTC
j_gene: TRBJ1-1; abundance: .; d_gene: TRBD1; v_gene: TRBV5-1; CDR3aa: CASSPRDSLNTEAFF; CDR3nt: TGCGCCAGCAGCCCTAGGGACAGCCTGAACACTGAAGCTTTCTTT
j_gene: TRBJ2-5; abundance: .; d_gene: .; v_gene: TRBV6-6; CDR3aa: CASSHHPAGGGRQETQYF; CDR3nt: TGTGCCAGCAGTCACCACCCCGCCGGGGGTGGTAGGCAAGAGACCCAGTACTTC
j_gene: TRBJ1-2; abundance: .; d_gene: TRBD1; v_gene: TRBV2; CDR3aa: CASSSPGQGYYGYTF; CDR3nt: TGTGCCAGCAGTTCTCCGGGACAGGGGTACTATGGCTACACCTTC
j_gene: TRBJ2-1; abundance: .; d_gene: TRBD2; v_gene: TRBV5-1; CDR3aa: CASSSGTSGGCVNEQFF; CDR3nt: TGCGCCAGCAGCTCAGGGACTAGCGGGGGGTGTGTCAATGAGCAGTTCTTC
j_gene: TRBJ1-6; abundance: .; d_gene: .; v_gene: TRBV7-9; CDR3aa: CASSSRTASYNSPLHF; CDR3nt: TGTGCCAGCAGCTCAAGGACAGCGAGTTATAATTCACCCCTCCACTTT
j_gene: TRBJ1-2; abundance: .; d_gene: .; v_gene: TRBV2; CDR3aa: CASITANYGYTF; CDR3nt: TGTGCCAGCATTACAGCTAACTATGGCTACACCTTC
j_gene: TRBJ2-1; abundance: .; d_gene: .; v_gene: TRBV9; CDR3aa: CASSVGSSYNEQFF; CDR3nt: TGTGCCAGCAGCGTAGGCAGCTCCTACAATGAGCAGTTCTTC
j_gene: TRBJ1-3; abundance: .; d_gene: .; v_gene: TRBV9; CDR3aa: CASSPPGGPGNTIYF; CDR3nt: TGTGCCAGCAGCCCTCCCGGAGGGCCTGGAAACACCATATATTTT
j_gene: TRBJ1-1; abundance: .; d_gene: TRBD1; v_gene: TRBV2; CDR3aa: CASSGTGETEAFF; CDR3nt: TGTGCCAGCAGCGGCACAGGGGAGACTGAAGCTTTCTTT
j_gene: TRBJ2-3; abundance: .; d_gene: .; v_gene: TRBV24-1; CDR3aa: CATSDSTGGSGTQYF; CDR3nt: TGTGCCACCAGTGATTCGACAGGCGGGTCGGGTACGCAGTATTTT
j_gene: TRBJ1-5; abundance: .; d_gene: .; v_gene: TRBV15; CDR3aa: CATSRDRGQPQHF; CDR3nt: TGTGCCACCAGCAGAGATCGGGGTCAGCCCCAGCATTTT
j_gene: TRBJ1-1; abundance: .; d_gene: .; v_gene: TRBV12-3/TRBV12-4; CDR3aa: CASSLFSNTEAFF; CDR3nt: TGTGCCAGCAGTTTGTTCAGTAACACTGAAGCTTTCTTT
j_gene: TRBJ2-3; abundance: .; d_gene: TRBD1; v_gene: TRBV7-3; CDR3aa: CASSLHGQGATDTQYF; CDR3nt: TGTGCCAGCAGCCTTCACGGGCAGGGGGCAACAGATACGCAGTATTTT
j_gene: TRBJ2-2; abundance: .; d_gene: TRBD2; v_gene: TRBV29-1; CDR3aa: CSVGDSGGINTGELFF; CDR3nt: TGCAGCGTTGGGGATAGCGGGGGAATAAACACCGGGGAGCTGTTTTTT
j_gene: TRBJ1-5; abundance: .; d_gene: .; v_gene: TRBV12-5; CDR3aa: CASGLVLFSGGSNNQPQHF; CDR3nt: TGTGCTAGTGGTTTGGTACTATTCTCGGGTGGCAGCAACAATCAGCCCCAGCATTTT
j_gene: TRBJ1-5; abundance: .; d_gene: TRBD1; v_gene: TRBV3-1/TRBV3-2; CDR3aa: CASSQTGVNGNQPQHF; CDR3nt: TGTGCCAGCAGCCAGACAGGGGTTAACGGCAATCAGCCCCAGCATTTT
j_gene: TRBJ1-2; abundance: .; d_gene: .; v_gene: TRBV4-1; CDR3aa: CASSQDPGLNYGYTF; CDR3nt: TGCGCCAGCAGCCAAGATCCAGGGCTTAACTATGGCTACACCTTC
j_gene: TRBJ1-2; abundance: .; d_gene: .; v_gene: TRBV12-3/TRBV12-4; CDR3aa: CASSPGRGYGYTF; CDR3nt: TGTGCCAGCAGTCCTGGACGGGGCTATGGCTACACCTTC
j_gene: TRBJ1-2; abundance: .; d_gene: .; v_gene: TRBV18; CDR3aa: CASSPGTGHLNYGYTF; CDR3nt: TGTGCCAGCTCACCGGGGACTGGACATTTAAACTATGGCTACACCTTC
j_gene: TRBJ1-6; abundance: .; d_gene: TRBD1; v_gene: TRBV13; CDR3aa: CASRRDRTRVGGNSPLHF; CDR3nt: TGTGCCAGCAGGCGGGACAGGACAAGAGTCGGCGGGAATTCACCCCTCCACTTT
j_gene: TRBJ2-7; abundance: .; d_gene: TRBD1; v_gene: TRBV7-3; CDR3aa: CASSPGTGLYEQYF; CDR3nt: TGTGCCAGCAGCCCAGGGACAGGTTTGTACGAGCAGTACTTC
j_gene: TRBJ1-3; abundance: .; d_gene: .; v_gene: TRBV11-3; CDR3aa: CASSFWGDGNTIYF; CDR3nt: TGTGCCAGCAGCTTCTGGGGCGACGGAAACACCATATATTTT
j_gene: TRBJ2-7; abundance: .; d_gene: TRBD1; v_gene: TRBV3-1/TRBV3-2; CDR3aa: CASSRDRLGEQYF; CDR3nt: TGTGCCAGCAGCCGGGACAGGCTGGGGGAGCAGTACTTC
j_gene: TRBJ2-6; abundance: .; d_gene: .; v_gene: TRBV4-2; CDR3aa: CASSSLSGANVLTF; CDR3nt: TGTGCCAGCAGCTCCCTTTCTGGGGCCAACGTCCTGACTTTC
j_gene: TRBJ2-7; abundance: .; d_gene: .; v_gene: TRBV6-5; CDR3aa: CATQTASYEQYF; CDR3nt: TGTGCCACCCAGACAGCCTCCTACGAGCAGTACTTC
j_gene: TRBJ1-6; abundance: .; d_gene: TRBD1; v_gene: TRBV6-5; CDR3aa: CASSPLTGGVGPLHF; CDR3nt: TGTGCCAGCAGTCCCTTGACAGGGGGAGTCGGGCCCCTCCACTTT
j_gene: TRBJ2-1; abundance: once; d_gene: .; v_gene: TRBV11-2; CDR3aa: CASSSVRDEQFF; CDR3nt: TGTGCCAGCAGCTCTGTCAGGGATGAGCAGTTCTTC
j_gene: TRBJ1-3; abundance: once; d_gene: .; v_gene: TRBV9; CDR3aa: CASSPRGGDGNTIYF; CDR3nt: TGTGCCAGCAGCCCGAGGGGGGGGGATGGAAACACCATATATTTT
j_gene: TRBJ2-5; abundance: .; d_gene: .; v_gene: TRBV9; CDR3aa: CASTLGQQETQYF; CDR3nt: TGTGCCAGCACCCTAGGACAGCAAGAGACCCAGTACTTC
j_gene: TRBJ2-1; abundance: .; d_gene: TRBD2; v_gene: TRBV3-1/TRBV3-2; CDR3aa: CASSQGGGLFF; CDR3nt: TGTGCCAGCAGCCAAGGCGGGGGTTTGTTCTTC
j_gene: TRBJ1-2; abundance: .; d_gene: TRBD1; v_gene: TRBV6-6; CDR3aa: CASSYSPTGGVGGYTF; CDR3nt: TGTGCCAGCAGTTACTCGCCGACAGGGGGCGTCGGTGGCTACACCTTC
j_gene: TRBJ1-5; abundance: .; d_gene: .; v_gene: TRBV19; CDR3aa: CASNPPWAQGIQPQHF; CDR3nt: TGTGCCAGTAACCCCCCGTGGGCACAGGGCATTCAGCCCCAGCATTTT
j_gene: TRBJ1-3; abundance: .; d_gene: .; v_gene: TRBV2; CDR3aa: CASSPGAGAGNTIYF; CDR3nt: TGTGCCAGCAGCCCGGGAGCGGGTGCTGGAAACACCATATATTTT
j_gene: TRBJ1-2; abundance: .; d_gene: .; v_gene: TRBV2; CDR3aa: CASSGGSNPSRDGYTF; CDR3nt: TGTGCCAGCTCTGGGGGCAGTAATCCCTCGCGAGATGGCTACACCTTC
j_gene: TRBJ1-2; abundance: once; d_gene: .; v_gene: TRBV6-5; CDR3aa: CASSWDLSFNGYTF; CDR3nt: TGTGCCAGCAGCTGGGACTTATCCTTTAATGGCTACACCTTC
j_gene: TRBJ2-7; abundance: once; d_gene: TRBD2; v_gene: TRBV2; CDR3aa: CASSELGLAGGRNEQYF; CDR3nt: TGTGCCAGCAGTGAACTAGGACTAGCGGGGGGGCGAAACGAGCAGTACTTC
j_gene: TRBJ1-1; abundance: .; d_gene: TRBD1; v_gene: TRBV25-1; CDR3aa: CASSTGGTEAFF; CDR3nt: TGTGCCAGCAGTACAGGGGGCACTGAAGCTTTCTTT
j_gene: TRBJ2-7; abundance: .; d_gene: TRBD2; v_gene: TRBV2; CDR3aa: CASSEGLASEQYF; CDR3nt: TGTGCCAGCAGTGAAGGACTAGCAAGCGAGCAGTACTTC
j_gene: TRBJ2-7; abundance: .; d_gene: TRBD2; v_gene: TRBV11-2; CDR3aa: CASSPGLANYEQYF; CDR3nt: TGTGCCAGCAGTCCGGGACTAGCGAACTACGAGCAGTACTTC
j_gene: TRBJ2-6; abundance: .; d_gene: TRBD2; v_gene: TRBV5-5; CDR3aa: CASSSTSGDSSGANVLTF; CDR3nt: TGTGCCAGCAGCTCCACTAGCGGGGACAGCTCTGGGGCCAACGTCCTGACTTTC
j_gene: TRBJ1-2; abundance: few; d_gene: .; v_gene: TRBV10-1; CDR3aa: CASKVDCGCRGFGCTGYTF; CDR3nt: TGCGCCAGCAAGGTGGATTGCGGGTGTAGAGGGTTTGGATGTACGGGCTACACCTTC
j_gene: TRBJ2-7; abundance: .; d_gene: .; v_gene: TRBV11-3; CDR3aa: CASSFLDLGGSYEQYF; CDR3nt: TGTGCCAGCAGCTTCTTGGACCTCGGGGGCTCCTACGAGCAGTACTTC
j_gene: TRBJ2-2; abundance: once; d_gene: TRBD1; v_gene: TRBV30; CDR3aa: CAWSPTGVGELFF; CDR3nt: TGTGCCTGGAGTCCGACAGGGGTCGGGGAGCTGTTTTTT
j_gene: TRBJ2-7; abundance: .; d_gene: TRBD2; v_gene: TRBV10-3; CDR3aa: CAISAGGSSYEQYF; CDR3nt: TGTGCCATCAGTGCGGGGGGGAGCTCCTACGAGCAGTACTTC
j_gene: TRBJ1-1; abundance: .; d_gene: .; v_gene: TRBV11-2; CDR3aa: CASSLDRAVRGTEAFF; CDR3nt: TGTGCCAGCAGCTTAGATCGTGCGGTTCGAGGGACTGAAGCTTTCTTT
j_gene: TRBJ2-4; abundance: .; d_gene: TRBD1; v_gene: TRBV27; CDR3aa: CASSSGQISKNIQYF; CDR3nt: TGTGCCAGCAGTTCGGGACAGATATCCAAAAACATTCAGTACTTC
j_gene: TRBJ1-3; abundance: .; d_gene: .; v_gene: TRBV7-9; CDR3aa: CASSFFFGGEGNTIYF; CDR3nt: TGTGCCAGCAGCTTTTTCTTTGGGGGGGAAGGAAACACCATATATTTT
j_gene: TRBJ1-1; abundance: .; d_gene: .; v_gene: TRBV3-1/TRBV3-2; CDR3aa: CASSQRGMNTEAFF; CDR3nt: TGTGCCAGCAGCCAACGAGGGATGAACACTGAAGCTTTCTTT
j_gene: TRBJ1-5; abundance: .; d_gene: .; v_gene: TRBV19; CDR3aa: CASSMWRLSNQPQHF; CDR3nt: TGTGCCAGTAGTATGTGGAGGCTTAGCAATCAGCCCCAGCATTTT
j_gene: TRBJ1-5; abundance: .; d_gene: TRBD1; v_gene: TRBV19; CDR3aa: CAIGTGRVWQPQHF; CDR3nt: TGTGCCATTGGGACAGGTCGGGTTTGGCAGCCCCAGCATTTT
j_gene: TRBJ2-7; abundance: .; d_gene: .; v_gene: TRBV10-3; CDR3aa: CAISENSGSYEQYF; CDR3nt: TGTGCCATCAGTGAGAACAGCGGGTCCTACGAGCAGTACTTC
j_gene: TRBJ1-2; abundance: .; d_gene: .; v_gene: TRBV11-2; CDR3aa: CASSLFQGGGYTF; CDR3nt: TGTGCCAGCAGCTTGTTCCAGGGAGGGGGCTACACCTTC
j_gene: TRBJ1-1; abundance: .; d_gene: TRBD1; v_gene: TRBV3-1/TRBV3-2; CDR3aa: CASSLRTGLGTEAFF; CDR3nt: TGTGCCAGCAGCCTAAGGACAGGGCTGGGCACTGAAGCTTTCTTT